The source of this T cell receptor (beta chain) is a study of control samples from healthy donors and cancer patients (dated by TCRdb to 2020 to 2021). V has 7 bases trimmed and J has 0 bases trimmed; junction bases matching no gene number 10. The germline V gene sets CDR1 to SGHTA and CDR2 to FQGNSA. Taken from cysteine to phenylalanine, the CDR3 has 17 residues. The only DNA kept is the CDR3, 51 bases in frame from the first base. Note on this clone: Its specific antigen is unknown. The record has no base qualities; no much larger clone is one base away.

Library prep was done by the immunoSEQ multiplex PCR assay. TCRdb took over this immuneACCESS table, retaining in-frame rearrangements with V and J assigned. Such tables are incomplete; in checked studies, under half of the missing clones stem from an unresolved V gene, and the remainder is unexplained. This sample gives approximately 100,000 clones in total; roughly 83% of them show up just once. Of the sample, approximately 38% is held by the ten largest clones. Recombination connected TRBV7-2 to TRBJ2-1; TRBD2 fits 9 bases in the junction. The sample comprised PBMCs. The receptor was derived from a man aged 70-80 years with lung cancer. The CDR3 reads as follows: CASKLGGGVGSYNEQFF. The DNA sequence is as follows: TGTGCCAGCAAGCTCGGCGGGGGGGTTGGCTCCTACAATGAGCAGTTCTTC.